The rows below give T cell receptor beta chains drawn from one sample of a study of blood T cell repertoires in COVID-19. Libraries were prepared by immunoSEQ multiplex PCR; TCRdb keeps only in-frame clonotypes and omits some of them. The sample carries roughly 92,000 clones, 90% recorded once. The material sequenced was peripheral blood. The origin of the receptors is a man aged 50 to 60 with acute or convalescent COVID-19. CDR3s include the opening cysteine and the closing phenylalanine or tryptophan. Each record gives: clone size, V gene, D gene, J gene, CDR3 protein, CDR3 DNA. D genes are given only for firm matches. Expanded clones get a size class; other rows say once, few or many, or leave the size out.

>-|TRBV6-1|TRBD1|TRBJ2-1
CASNQYRGRNEQFF
TGTGCCAGCAACCAATACAGGGGGCGTAATGAGCAGTTCTTC
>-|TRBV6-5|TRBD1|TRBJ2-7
CASRGQGAYEQYF
TGTGCCAGCAGGGGACAGGGGGCGTACGAGCAGTACTTC
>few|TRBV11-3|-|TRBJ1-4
CASSKQGFRDEKLFF
TGTGCCAGCAGCAAACAGGGTTTTCGTGACGAAAAACTGTTTTTT
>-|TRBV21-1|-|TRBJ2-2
CASSKAWAVNTGELFF
TGTGCCAGCAGCAAAGCGTGGGCAGTTAACACCGGGGAGCTGTTTTTT
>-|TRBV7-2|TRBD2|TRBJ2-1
CASSLAGVGVGEQFF
TGTGCCAGCAGCCTAGCGGGAGTCGGAGTGGGCGAGCAGTTCTTC
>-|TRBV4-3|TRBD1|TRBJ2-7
CASSQKPGQGYEQYF
TGCGCCAGCAGCCAAAAACCGGGACAGGGCTACGAGCAGTACTTC
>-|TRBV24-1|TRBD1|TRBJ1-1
CATRGQLWNTEAFF
TGTGCCACCAGGGGACAGTTATGGAACACTGAAGCTTTCTTT
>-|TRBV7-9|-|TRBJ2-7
CASSLGQVSYEQYF
TGTGCCAGCAGCTTAGGGCAGGTGAGCTACGAGCAGTACTTC
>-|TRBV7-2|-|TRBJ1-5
CASSLAQGYQPQHF
TGTGCCAGCAGCTTAGCACAGGGATATCAGCCCCAGCATTTT
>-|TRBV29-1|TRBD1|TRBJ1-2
CSGDRVGYGYTF
TGCAGCGGTGACAGGGTGGGTTATGGCTACACCTTC
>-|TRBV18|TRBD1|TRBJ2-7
CASSQGDSSYEQYF
TGTGCCAGCTCACAAGGGGACAGCTCCTACGAGCAGTACTTC
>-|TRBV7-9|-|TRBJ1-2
CASSLAEGAEGYTF
TGTGCCAGCAGCTTAGCGGAGGGCGCGGAGGGCTACACCTTC
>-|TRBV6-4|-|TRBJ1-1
CASRQGNAEAFF
TGTGCCAGCAGACAGGGTAACGCTGAAGCTTTCTTT
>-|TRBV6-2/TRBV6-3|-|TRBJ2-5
CASRLGALGAQETQYF
TGTGCCAGCCGCCTTGGGGCCCTGGGGGCTCAAGAGACCCAGTACTTC
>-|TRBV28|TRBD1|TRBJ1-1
CASRRQGHLNTEAFF
TGTGCCAGCAGGCGACAGGGTCATTTGAACACTGAAGCTTTCTTT
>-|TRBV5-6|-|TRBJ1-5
CASSLAGGRQPQHF
TGTGCCAGCAGCTTGGCCGGAGGGAGGCAGCCCCAGCATTTT
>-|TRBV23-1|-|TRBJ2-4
CASSQEHQPWHIQYF
TGCGCCAGCAGTCAAGAACATCAACCATGGCACATTCAGTACTTC
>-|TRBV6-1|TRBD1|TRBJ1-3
CASSTGQGDGNTIYF
TGTGCCAGCAGCACAGGACAGGGGGACGGAAACACCATATATTTT
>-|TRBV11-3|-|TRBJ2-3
CASSLGIGGSTDTQYF
TGTGCCAGCAGCTTAGGTATCGGAGGGAGCACAGATACGCAGTATTTT
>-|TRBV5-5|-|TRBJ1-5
CASSREDRWESQPQHF
TGTGCCAGCAGCCGGGAAGATAGGTGGGAAAGTCAGCCCCAGCATTTT
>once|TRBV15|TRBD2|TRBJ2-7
CATSQPGELAGAYEQYF
TGTGCCACCAGCCAACCGGGGGAGCTAGCGGGAGCCTACGAGCAGTACTTC
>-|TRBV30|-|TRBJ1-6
CAWNIGGNSPLHF
TGTGCCTGGAATATAGGAGGAAATTCACCCCTCCACTTT
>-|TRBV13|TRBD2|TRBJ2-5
CASSQQGLAGLETQYF
TGTGCCAGCAGCCAGCAGGGACTAGCGGGACTAGAGACCCAGTACTTC
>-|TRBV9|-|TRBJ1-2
CASSGDGYTF
TGTGCCAGCAGCGGCGATGGCTACACCTTC
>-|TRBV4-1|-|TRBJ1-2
CASSPGANYGYTF
TGCGCCAGCAGCCCGGGTGCTAACTATGGCTACACCTTC
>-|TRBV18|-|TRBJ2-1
CASSLSQGPPGYNEQFF
TGTGCCAGCTCACTAAGTCAGGGGCCGCCGGGCTACAATGAGCAGTTCTTC
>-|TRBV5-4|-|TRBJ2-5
CASSKRQETQYF
TGTGCCAGCAGTAAGCGGCAAGAGACCCAGTACTTC
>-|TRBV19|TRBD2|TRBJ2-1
CASSISGRAIDEQFF
TGTGCCAGTAGTATAAGCGGGAGGGCCATCGATGAGCAGTTCTTC
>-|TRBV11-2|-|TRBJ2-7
CASSSPSGWNYEQYF
TGTGCCAGCAGCTCCCCAAGCGGGTGGAACTACGAGCAGTACTTC
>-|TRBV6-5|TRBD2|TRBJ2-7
CASSRSGRGTYEQYF
TGTGCCAGCAGCCGGAGCGGGAGGGGGACCTACGAGCAGTACTTC
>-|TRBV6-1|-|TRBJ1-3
CASSDARGGNTIYF
TGTGCCAGCAGTGATGCGCGAGGAGGAAACACCATATATTTT
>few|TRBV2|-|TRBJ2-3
CASSDEGGPTDTQYF
TGTGCCAGCAGTGATGAGGGCGGACCCACAGATACGCAGTATTTT
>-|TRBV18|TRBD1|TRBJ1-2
CASSPDRETYGYTF
TGTGCCAGCTCACCGGACAGGGAAACGTATGGCTACACCTTC
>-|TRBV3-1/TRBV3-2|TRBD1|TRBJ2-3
CASRQGSSTDTQYF
TGTGCCAGCAGACAGGGGTCTAGCACAGATACGCAGTATTTT
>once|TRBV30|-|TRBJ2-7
CAWAGDSQSLEQYF
TGTGCCTGGGCCGGGGACTCGCAGTCTCTCGAGCAGTACTTC
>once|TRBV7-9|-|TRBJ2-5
CASSLRTVQETQYF
TGTGCCAGCAGCTTAAGGACAGTTCAAGAGACCCAGTACTTC